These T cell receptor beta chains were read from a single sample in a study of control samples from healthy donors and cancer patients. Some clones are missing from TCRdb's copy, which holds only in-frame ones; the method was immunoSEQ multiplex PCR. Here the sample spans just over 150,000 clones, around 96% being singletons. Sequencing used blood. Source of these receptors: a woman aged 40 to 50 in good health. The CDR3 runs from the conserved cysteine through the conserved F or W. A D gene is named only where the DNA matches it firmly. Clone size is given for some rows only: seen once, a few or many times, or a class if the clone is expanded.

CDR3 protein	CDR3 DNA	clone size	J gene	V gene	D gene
CATSRDSYGYTF	TGTGCCACCAGCAGAGATTCCTATGGCTACACCTTC	NA	TRBJ1-2	TRBV15	NA
CASCGLGVNTEAFF	TGTGCCAGCTGTGGACTCGGGGTGAACACTGAAGCTTTCTTT	once	TRBJ1-1	TRBV27	NA
CASSLAAGEQFF	TGCGCCAGCAGCTTGGCGGCAGGGGAGCAGTTCTTC	NA	TRBJ2-1	TRBV5-1	NA
CASSPRDQDMDSNQPQHF	TGTGCCAGCAGCCCCCGGGACCAAGATATGGATAGCAATCAGCCCCAGCATTTT	NA	TRBJ1-5	TRBV5-8	NA
CASSYTSTDTQYF	TGTGCCAGCAGCTATACTAGCACAGATACGCAGTATTTT	NA	TRBJ2-3	TRBV7-2	NA
CASSLARHTFYGYTF	TGCGCCAGCAGCTTGGCGCGGCACACTTTCTATGGCTACACCTTC	NA	TRBJ1-2	TRBV5-1	NA
CASSQGGGGQTDNEQFF	TGTGCCAGCAGCCAAGGTGGCGGGGGGCAGACGGACAATGAGCAGTTCTTC	NA	TRBJ2-1	TRBV4-2	TRBD2
CASSYSDYDYGYTF	TGTGCCAGCAGCTATTCTGACTACGACTATGGCTACACCTTC	NA	TRBJ1-2	TRBV5-6	NA
CASSSHGGTGNTIYF	TGTGCCAGCAGTAGTCACGGGGGCACTGGAAACACCATATATTTT	few	TRBJ1-3	TRBV7-2	NA
CASSLGGRSRHTQYF	TGTGCCAGCAGCTTAGGTGGTCGGAGTCGACATACGCAGTATTTT	NA	TRBJ2-3	TRBV11-1	NA
CASKGGGRGYNEQFF	TGTGCCAGTAAGGGTGGCGGGAGGGGATACAATGAGCAGTTCTTC	NA	TRBJ2-1	TRBV19	TRBD2
CASSLYDAGTLVREAFF	TGTGCCAGCAGCCTATACGACGCCGGGACTCTCGTAAGGGAAGCTTTCTTT	NA	TRBJ1-1	TRBV11-2	NA
CASSKRSGSASRGYTF	TGTGCCAGCAGTAAAAGATCTGGGTCTGCCTCCCGTGGCTACACCTTC	NA	TRBJ1-2	TRBV2	NA
CASSLRTSGIEQYF	TGTGCCAGCAGCCTTCGGACTAGCGGGATTGAGCAGTACTTC	NA	TRBJ2-7	TRBV11-2	TRBD2
CASSLGQAGQDTIYF	TGTGCCAGCAGCCTTGGACAGGCGGGCCAGGACACCATATATTTT	NA	TRBJ1-3	TRBV6-5	TRBD1
CASSLFLNGQGSGYTF	TGTGCCAGCAGTTTATTTCTCAACGGACAGGGGTCGGGCTACACCTTC	NA	TRBJ1-2	TRBV27	TRBD1
CASSQVLPSGREGDTQYF	TGCGCCAGCAGCCAAGTTTTGCCTAGCGGGAGGGAGGGAGATACGCAGTATTTT	NA	TRBJ2-3	TRBV4-3	TRBD2